This record looks at one TCR beta chain sequence and its context. This sample stems from a study of CD8 T cells in Susac syndrome. About 0.45 to 1 ug RNA was reverse transcribed with random hexamers. The amplification used immunoSEQ multiplex PCR on TCR beta CDR3; it spanned 54 Vbeta and 13 Jbeta. TCRdb analysed the immunoSEQ multiplex PCR reads with MiXCR anew, one entry per CDR3 protein. This table has fewer than 150,000 distinct CDR3 sequences, under 95% appearing once. The clonotype was recovered from a human donor with multiple sclerosis. Sequences were obtained from CD8+ T cells from PBMCs.

CDR3 sequence reads: CASSLRAGGNQPQHF. CDR3 in DNA: TGCGCCAGCAGCTTGAGGGCAGGGGGCAATCAGCCCCAGCATTTT. The chain joins TRBV5-1 to TRBJ1-5; TRBD1 might be the D (6 bases). Germline V lookup: CDR1 SGHRS, CDR2 YFSETQ. V was cut by 1 base and J by 2 bases, with 10 bases left in between. This CDR3 is built from 15 residues.